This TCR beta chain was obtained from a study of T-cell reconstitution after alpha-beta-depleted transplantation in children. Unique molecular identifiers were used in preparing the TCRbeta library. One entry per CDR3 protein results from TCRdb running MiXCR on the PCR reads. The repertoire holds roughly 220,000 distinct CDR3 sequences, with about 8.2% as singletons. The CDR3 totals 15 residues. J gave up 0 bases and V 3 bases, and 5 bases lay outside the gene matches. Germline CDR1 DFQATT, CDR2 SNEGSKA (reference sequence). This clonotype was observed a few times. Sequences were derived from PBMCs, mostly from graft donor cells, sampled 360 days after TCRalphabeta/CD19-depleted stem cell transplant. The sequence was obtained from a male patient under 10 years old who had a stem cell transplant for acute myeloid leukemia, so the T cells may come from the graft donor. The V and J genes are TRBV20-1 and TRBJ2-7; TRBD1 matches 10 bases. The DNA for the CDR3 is TGCAGTGCTAGGGGCCGGGACAGGGGCTCCTACGAGCAGTACTTC. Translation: CSARGRDRGSYEQYF.